The 10 T cell receptor beta chains given below trace back to one sample, sequenced in a study of blood T cell repertoires in COVID-19. Clones were read by immunoSEQ multiplex PCR, and TCRdb kept only the in-frame ones, dropping some. The table records around 320,000 clones, around 90% of them present only once. Material for sequencing was peripheral blood. Receptors were obtained from a man aged 18 to 30 with active or convalescent COVID-19.

This sequence joins TRBV14 and TRBJ2-4; possibly TRBD2 for D (5 bases). The CDR3 spans 17 residues. From germline, CDR1 is SGHDN and CDR2 FVKESK. V was trimmed by 2 bases and J by 0 bases, leaving 14 bases between them. This chain's CDR3 is CASSQSGSALAKNIQYF. The CDR3 DNA reads as TGTGCCAGCAGCCAATCTGGTAGCGCCTTAGCCAAAAACATTCAGTACTTC.

This chain links TRBV2 with TRBJ2-1, with 12 bases identical to TRBD2. V lost 7 bases to trimming and J lost 7 bases; unmatched junction nucleotides: 8. Germline V gives CDR1 SNHLY, CDR2 FYNNEI. The CDR3 is made up of 15 amino acids. CDR3: CASNLLAGGRNEQFF. The CDR3 DNA reads as TGTGCCAGCAACCTACTAGCGGGGGGAAGAAATGAGCAGTTCTTC. Variable domain in full (rest from reference TRBV2 and TRBJ2-1): EPEVTQTPSHQVTQMGQEVILRCVPISNHLYFYWYRQILGQKVEFLVSFYNNEISEKSEIFDDQFSVERPDGSNFTLKIRSTKLEDSAMYFCASNLLAGGRNEQFFGPGTRLTVL.

This clone was counted a single time. The chain employs TRBV27 and TRBJ2-7; D ambiguous. Germline CDR1 reads MNHEY; CDR2 reads SMNVEV (reference sequence). V lost 4 bases and J 0 bases, leaving 10 bases between the germline ends. CDR3 length: 14 residues. Written as DNA, the CDR3 is TGTGCCAGCAGTTCCCAAAGGAGCTCCTACGAGCAGTACTTC. This translates into CASSSQRSSYEQYF.

The chain combines TRBV11-2 with TRBJ2-3; 9 bases match TRBD1. CDR1 and CDR2 (germline): SGHAT, FQNNGV. The CDR3 is 18 amino acids. J lost 2 bases, V lost 5 bases, and 14 bases had no gene match. The CDR3 nucleotides read TGTGCCAGCAGCACCGGGACAGGGTTTTTCCGATACACAGATACGCAGTATTTT. Encoded protein: CASSTGTGFFRYTDTQYF. The full variable domain, completed using reference TRBV11-2 and TRBJ2-3, is EAGVAQSPRYKIIEKRQSVAFWCNPISGHATLYWYQQILGQGPKLLIQFQNNGVVDDSQLPKDRFSAERLKGVDSTLKIQPAKLEDSAVYLCASSTGTGFFRYTDTQYFGPGTRLTVL.

The chain uses TRBV29-1 and TRBJ2-1; 12 bases fit TRBD2. In germline, CDR1 is SQVTM, CDR2 ANQGSEA. CDR3 length: 15 amino acids. Trimming took 7 bases from V and 6 from J; bases not matched to a gene: 10. CDR3 sequence reads: CSGIPTSGSLNEQFF. The CDR3, as DNA: TGCAGCGGAATCCCGACTAGCGGGAGCCTCAATGAGCAGTTCTTC.

V gene TRBV4-1 combines with J gene TRBJ1-3, with D tentatively TRBD1 (5 bases). With 4 bases removed from V and 0 bases from J, the gap between germline ends came to 13 bases. CDR3 length: 16 amino acids. The V gene's germline CDR1 is MGHRA and CDR2 YSYEKL. CDR3 in amino acids: CASSLGDSGSGNTIYF. Written as DNA, the CDR3 is TGCGCCAGCAGCCTAGGGGACTCCGGCTCTGGAAACACCATATATTTT.

The V call is TRBV6-5, the J call TRBJ1-6, with TRBD1 as a possible D gene (6 bases). The CDR3 runs to 14 residues. Germline V gene sequence: CDR1 MNHEY, CDR2 SVGAGI. With 4 bases removed from V and 3 bases from J, the gap between germline ends came to 7 bases. The CDR3 DNA follows: TGTGCCAGCAGTTCGACAGGCTATAATTCACCCCTCCACTTT. Amino acids: CASSSTGYNSPLHF.

The chain links TRBV9 to TRBJ2-3; 7 positions agree with TRBD2. The CDR3 runs 14 residues. J gave up 7 bases and V 4 bases, and 9 bases lay outside the gene matches. Germline V gene data show CDR1 as SGDLS and CDR2 as YYNGEE. The CDR3 region has the DNA TGTGCCAGCAGCCTATCGGGGAGCGGGAATACGCAGTATTTT. Amino acid sequence: CASSLSGSGNTQYF.

V gene TRBV5-1 combines with J gene TRBJ2-7; TRBD2 matches 9 bases. Trimming cost V 2 bases and J 4 bases; bases outside gene matches: 7. Per the germline V gene, CDR1 is SGHRS and CDR2 is YFSETQ. The length of the CDR3 is 15 residues. This CDR3 is CASSFGSSGAYEQYF. For the CDR3, the DNA is TGCGCCAGCAGCTTTGGATCTAGCGGGGCTTACGAGCAGTACTTC.

The chain recombines TRBV6-6 with TRBJ1-1, with 8 bases that match TRBD1. The CDR3 contains 15 residues. Trimming cost V 6 bases and J 3 bases; bases outside gene matches: 9. Germline-derived CDR1 and CDR2 are MNHNY and SVGAGI (reference sequence). The CDR3 sequence is CASRPHRGIYTEAFF. The CDR3 region has the DNA TGTGCCAGCAGACCTCACAGGGGGATATACACTGAAGCTTTCTTT.